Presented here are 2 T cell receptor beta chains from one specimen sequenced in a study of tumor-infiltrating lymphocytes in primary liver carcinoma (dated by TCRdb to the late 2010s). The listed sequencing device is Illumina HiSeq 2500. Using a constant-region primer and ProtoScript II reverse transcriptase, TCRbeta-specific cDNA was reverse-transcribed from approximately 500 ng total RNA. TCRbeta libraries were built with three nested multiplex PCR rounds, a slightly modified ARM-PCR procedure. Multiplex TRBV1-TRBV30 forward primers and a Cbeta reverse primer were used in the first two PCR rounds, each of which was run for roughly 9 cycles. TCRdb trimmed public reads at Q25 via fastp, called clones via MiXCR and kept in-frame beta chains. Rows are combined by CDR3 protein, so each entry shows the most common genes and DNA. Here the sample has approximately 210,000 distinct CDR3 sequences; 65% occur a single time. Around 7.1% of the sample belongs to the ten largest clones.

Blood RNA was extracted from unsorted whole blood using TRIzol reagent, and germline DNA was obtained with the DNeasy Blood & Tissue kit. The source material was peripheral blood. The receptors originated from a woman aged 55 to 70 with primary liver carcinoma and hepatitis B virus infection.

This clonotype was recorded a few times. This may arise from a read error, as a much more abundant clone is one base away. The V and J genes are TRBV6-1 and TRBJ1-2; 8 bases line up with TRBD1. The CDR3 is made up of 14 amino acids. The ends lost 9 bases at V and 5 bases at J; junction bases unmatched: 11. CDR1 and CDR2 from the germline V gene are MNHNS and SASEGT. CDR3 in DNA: TGTGCCAGTGCTATCGGGACAGGACTTTATGGCTACACCTTC. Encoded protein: CASAIGTGLYGYTF.

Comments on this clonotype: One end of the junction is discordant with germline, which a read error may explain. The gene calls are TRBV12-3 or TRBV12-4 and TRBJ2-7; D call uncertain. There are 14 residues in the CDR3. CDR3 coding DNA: TGTGCCAACAGTTTACCTGACGTTGCTAACGGGCAGTACTTC. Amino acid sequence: CANSLPDVANGQYF.